This T cell receptor (beta chain) was captured by sequencing in a study of T cell responses to AZD1222 COVID-19 vaccine. Turning to the study itself: Second doses were pooled across both intervals (about 4 or about 12 weeks). Study observations and caveats: Repertoire collection took place solely once the T cell response had peaked. In a largely white British group with more females than males, clonal diversity was possibly underestimated.

CDR1 is SGHRS and CDR2 is YFSETQ in the germline V gene. V was pared by 2 bases and J by 4 bases, with 3 bases of the junction left unmatched. This CDR3 is 16 amino acids long. Points on this clone: Antigen unknown.

Sequencing used immunoSEQ multiplex PCR; TCRdb keeps in-frame clones, though not all of them. Seen here are approximately 65,000 clones, about 70% observed once, and the top ten hold roughly 13%. The V and J genes are TRBV5-1 and TRBJ1-4; the match to TRBD1 covers 12 bases. The source was peripheral blood, collected on day 0 of AZD1222 vaccination. The clonotype originates from an adult in good health. CDR3 region: CASSFGTGGLNEKLFF. The CDR3 nucleotides read TGCGCCAGCAGCTTTGGGACAGGGGGCCTTAATGAAAAACTGTTTTTT.